This TCR beta chain was profiled in a study of Ad26.COV2.S vaccination and SARS-CoV-2 variants. General study points: Analytic work on TCR breadth and depth might have understated the full extent of total T cell responses.

The repertoire was sequenced with immunoSEQ multiplex PCR; TCRdb's copy has only in-frame clones and lacks some. The data show fewer than 400,000 clones, roughly nine tenths seen once. This sample's treatment: some 20 received Ad26.COV2.S at low or high dose, single or two shots; about 5 received placebo; per-sample allocation not given. Specimen acquisition occurred on day 63 following the initial vaccine or placebo injection. Details on this clone: What it binds is unknown.

The CDR3 is made up of 15 amino acids. V dropped 6 bases and J dropped 4; count of bases not matched to a gene: 6. Per germline, CDR1 SGHRS and CDR2 YFSETQ. V is TRBV5-1 and J is TRBJ1-6, with 8 bases identical to TRBD1. The sequence was obtained from a person between 18 and 60 years old who received the Ad26.COV2.S COVID-19 vaccine or a placebo. The source material was peripheral blood, sampled in a trial of Ad26.COV2.S vaccine versus placebo. The chain's CDR3 is CASTQGADYNSPLHF. CDR3 DNA sequence: TGCGCCAGCACGCAGGGGGCCGATTATAATTCACCCCTCCACTTT.